A single sample gave rise to the 19 T cell receptor beta chains below, sequenced in a study of spatial heterogeneity in lung cancer. TCRdb reanalysed the 5' RACE reads using MiXCR and keeps one entry per CDR3 protein. The repertoire consists of tens of thousands of distinct CDR3 sequences, with 5% to 6.5% occurring once and the leading ten covering roughly 25%. Time point defined: sample taken at primary tumor resection. Here the sequenced sample was PBMCs, taken at surgery. The source is a female donor with early-stage non-small cell lung cancer.

The table lists this clonotype with many counts. The rearrangement links TRBV7-9 to TRBJ1-4, with D perhaps TRBD1 (6 bases). V dropped 7 bases and J dropped 0 bases, with 15 bases sitting between them. The CDR3 is 16 residues long. CDR1 is SEHNR and CDR2 is FQNEAQ in the germline V gene (reference sequence). This CDR3 is CASTLGTYATNEKLFF. CDR3 sequence (DNA): TGTGCCAGCACCCTAGGGACATATGCAACTAATGAAAAACTGTTTTTT. Full variable domain (outside the CDR3, taken from reference TRBV7-9 and TRBJ1-4): DTGVSQNPRHKITKRGQNVTFRCDPISEHNRLYWYRQTLGQGPEFLTYFQNEAQLEKSRLLSDRFSAERPKGSFSTLEIQRTEQGDSAMYLCASTLGTYATNEKLFFGSGTQLSVL.

This clonotype occurred many times. The chain uses TRBV2 and TRBJ2-7; 7 nucleotides line up with TRBD1. The V segment lost 7 bases and the J segment 11 bases; nucleotides outside the gene matches: 14. CDR1 is SNHLY, CDR2 FYNNEI, per germline. The CDR3 sequence is 13 residues long. CDR3 sequence reads: CASTPRGPSMKYF. CDR3 coding DNA: TGTGCCAGCACTCCGAGGGGGCCCTCGATGAAGTACTTC.

In this sample, this clonotype turned up many times. The J gene is TRBJ2-3, the V gene TRBV5-8; possibly TRBD2 for D (7 bases). V gave up 6 bases and J gave up 2 bases, with 16 bases separating them. CDR3 length equals 15 residues. CDR1 and CDR2 from the germline V gene are SGHTS and YDEGEE. DNA of the CDR3: TGTGCCAGCACCGTGCTAGGGGGGGCCACAGATACGCAGTATTTT. It is translated as CASTVLGGATDTQYF. Combining the CDR3 with reference TRBV5-8 and TRBJ2-3 gives the whole variable domain EAGVTQSPTHLIKTRGQQATLRCSPISGHTSVYWYQQALGLGLQFLLWYDEGEERNRGNFPPRFSGRQFPNYSSELNVNALELEDSALYLCASTVLGGATDTQYFGPGTRLTVL.

This clonotype was recorded many times. The genes are TRBV3-1 and TRBJ2-1; 9 bases agree with TRBD2. This CDR3 has 14 amino acids. Trimming took 8 bases from V and 7 from J; bases not matched to a gene: 9. Germline lookup yields CDR1 LGHDT and CDR2 YNNKEL (reference sequence). The DNA for the CDR3 is TGTGCCAGCCGGGGTAGCGGGGGTAAAAATGAGCAGTTCTTC. Its translation: CASRGSGGKNEQFF.

This clonotype was observed many times. The rearrangement links TRBV25-1 to TRBJ2-7; D may be TRBD1 (6 bases). The CDR3 is 12 amino acids. The V and J ends lost 5 bases and 6 bases respectively, with 11 bases between them. Looked up from germline, CDR1 is MGHDK and CDR2 is SYGVNS. CDR3 nucleotides: TGTGCCAGCAGTACCACGACAGGCGAGCAGTACTTC. Amino acid sequence: CASSTTTGEQYF.

This clonotype was found many times. The chain recombines TRBV9 with TRBJ1-1; TRBD1 aligns across 9 bases. This CDR3 contains 16 residues. CDR1 and CDR2 from the germline V gene are SGDLS and YYNGEE. With V trimmed by 2 bases and J by 2 bases, 7 bases remained unmatched. In DNA form, the CDR3 reads TGTGCCAGCAGCGTGGGCCGGGACAGGGTTAACACTGAAGCTTTCTTT. Residues: CASSVGRDRVNTEAFF.

This clonotype has ten or more counts. The gene calls are TRBV20-1 and TRBJ1-2; TRBD1 agrees at 10 bases. J gave up 2 bases and V 5 bases, and 5 bases lay outside the gene matches. CDR1 and CDR2 (germline): DFQATT, SNEGSKA (reference sequence). CDR3 length: 14 amino acids. The CDR3 here is CSAWGQGTNYGYTF. Written as DNA, the CDR3 is TGCAGTGCTTGGGGACAGGGGACAAACTATGGCTACACCTTC.

This clonotype was counted at least ten times. The V call is TRBV19, the J call TRBJ2-5, with a possible D match to TRBD2 (5 bases). This CDR3 is 13 amino acids long. V was pared by 5 bases and J by 6 bases, with 13 bases between. The V gene's germline CDR1 is LNHDA and CDR2 SQIVND (reference sequence). DNA for the CDR3: TGTGCCAGTAGTCCCCTCACCGGGAAGACCCAGTACTTC. Translated, it gives CASSPLTGKTQYF.

This clonotype was counted ten times or more. The chain recombines TRBV4-1 with TRBJ1-5; D not certain. CDR1 and CDR2 (germline): MGHRA, YSYEKL. There are 16 residues in the CDR3. V was shortened by 1 base and J by 2 bases, with 12 bases between the two germline ends. The DNA of the CDR3 is TGCGCCAGCAGCCAAGCAACCGCCTGGGGCAATCAGCCCCAGCATTTT. This sequence encodes CASSQATAWGNQPQHF.

This clonotype was counted at least ten times. V is TRBV3-1 and J is TRBJ2-3, with TRBD1 matching over 8 bases. The length of the CDR3 is 15 residues. Germline values: CDR1 LGHDT, CDR2 YNNKEL (reference sequence). V lost 5 bases, J lost 0 bases, and 4 bases stayed unmatched. CDR3 sequence: CASSETGVSTDTQYF. The CDR3 nucleotides are TGTGCCAGCAGCGAGACAGGGGTCAGCACAGATACGCAGTATTTT.

This clonotype was found many times. V is TRBV29-1 and J is TRBJ2-6, with a tentative D call TRBD1 (5 bases). This CDR3 comprises 13 residues. V shed 7 bases and J shed 0 bases, with 7 bases lying between them. Per germline, CDR1 SQVTM and CDR2 ANQGSEA. The CDR3 DNA follows: TGCAGCGAAGGGGACTCTGGGGCCAACGTCCTGACTTTC. Protein sequence: CSEGDSGANVLTF.

This chain uses TRBV5-6 with TRBJ2-6; 7 bases agree with TRBD1. The CDR3 runs to 18 residues. Germline V lookup: CDR1 SGHDT, CDR2 YYEEEE. With V trimmed by 4 bases and J by 0 bases, 10 bases remained unmatched. The CDR3 sequence: CASSPGTAILSGANVLTF. The CDR3 DNA is TGTGCCAGCAGCCCCGGGACAGCAATTCTCTCTGGGGCCAACGTCCTGACTTTC.

This clonotype was observed at least ten times. The junction departs from germline at one end; a sequencing error may be responsible. This sequence joins TRBV4-2 and TRBJ2-3, with a possible D match to TRBD1 (6 bases). Germline V gene sequence: CDR1 LGHNA, CDR2 YNFKEQ. The CDR3 is 17 amino acids. The CDR3 DNA is TGCGCCAGCAGCCAAGATGTTGCAGGGGCTGGCACAGATACGCAGTATTTT. This translates into CASSQDVAGAGTDTQYF.

In this sample, this clonotype turned up many times. The CDR3 loop reads CASSHGTGVYNEQFF. Written as DNA, the CDR3 is TGTGCCAGCAGCCATGGGACAGGAGTCTACAATGAGCAGTTCTTC. The chain is built from TRBV3-1 and TRBJ2-1; TRBD1 agrees at 8 bases. Germline V gene data show CDR1 as LGHDT and CDR2 as YNNKEL (reference sequence). V lost 3 bases and J lost 3; bases outside the gene matches: 4. This CDR3 contains 15 residues.

The chain couples TRBV7-8 to TRBJ2-3; TRBD2 is a possible D gene (5 bases). Germline V gene data show CDR1 as SGHVS and CDR2 as FQNEAQ. V lost 1 base and J lost 6, with 11 bases in between. The CDR3 covers 14 residues. DNA of the CDR3: TGTGCCAGCAGCTTAGGCCCGACTACTGATACGCAGTATTTT. Amino acid sequence: CASSLGPTTDTQYF.

This clonotype showed up many times. The chain joins TRBV29-1 to TRBJ1-1; tentative D call: TRBD1 (5 bases). The CDR3 is 13 amino acids. Trimming shortened V by 2 bases and J by 4 bases, and 11 bases separated the two germline ends. Germline CDR1 SQVTM, CDR2 ANQGSEA. For the CDR3, the DNA is TGCAGCGTTGAACGGGGGATCGGCACTGAAGCTTTCTTT. Its translation is CSVERGIGTEAFF.

This rearrangement joins TRBV6-5 to TRBJ1-6; 8 nucleotides line up with TRBD1. Trimming took 6 bases from V and 5 from J; bases not matched to a gene: 6. Germline values: CDR1 MNHEY, CDR2 SVGAGI. The length of the CDR3 is 15 residues. In nucleotides, the CDR3 is TGTGCCAGCAGCCGAGACAGGGGCCATAATTCACCCCTCCACTTT. Protein sequence: CASSRDRGHNSPLHF.

The CDR3 region has the DNA TGTGCCAGCAGCTTAGACCCGACGGGGGAGCAGTACTTC. Amino acids: CASSLDPTGEQYF. The chain joins TRBV11-2 to TRBJ2-7; possibly TRBD2 for D (5 bases). This CDR3 is 13 amino acids long. Trimming shortened V by 0 bases and J by 7 bases, and 10 bases separated the two germline ends. Per germline, CDR1 SGHAT and CDR2 FQNNGV.

This clonotype was picked up many times. The CDR3: CSARDTAGLGGYTF. CDR3 sequence (DNA): TGCAGTGCTAGAGATACGGCGGGGCTTGGTGGCTACACCTTC. This chain links TRBV20-1 with TRBJ1-2, with D possibly TRBD1 on 5 matching bases. The CDR3 is made up of 14 amino acids. With 0 bases removed from V and 7 bases from J, the gap between germline ends came to 15 bases. Germline V gene lookup returns CDR1 DFQATT and CDR2 SNEGSKA (reference sequence).